This TCR beta chain comes out of a study of cytomegalovirus exposure and HLA in healthy donors. 13 Jbeta primers and 60 Vbeta primers were used for the PCR. Measured with immunoSEQ multiplex PCR; TCRdb has only the in-frame clones, and not every one. This table holds 160,000 or so clones, about four fifths found once. The CDR3 length is 14 residues. Germline V gene lookup returns CDR1 SGHTA and CDR2 FQGNSA. The rearrangement links TRBV7-2 to TRBJ2-5, with TRBD2 matching over 7 bases. Gene TRBJ2-7 matches the end of the DNA better, so the J call may be wrong. The sequenced material came from PBMCs. This clonotype was sampled from a woman aged 18-29 years in good health and CMV-seropositive. In nucleotides, the CDR3 is TGTGCCAGCAGCTTAGTTGGGGGGGGCTACGAGCAGTACTTC. It specifies CASSLVGGGYEQYF.